This is a list of T cell receptor beta chains from one sample in a study of cytomegalovirus exposure and HLA in healthy donors. Clones were read by immunoSEQ multiplex PCR, and TCRdb kept only the in-frame ones, dropping some. The data show 110,000 to 150,000 clones, with 78% seen just once and under 3% held by the top ten. The sequencing sample was made of PBMCs. The receptors shown here come from a female donor in good health and CMV-seronegative. CDR3s include the opening cysteine and the closing phenylalanine or tryptophan. The D gene is left open where the match is weak. Rows may omit the clone size; those that give it use once, few, many or a size class.

abundance	len	j_gene	v_gene	d_gene	CDR3nt	CDR3aa
NA	14	TRBJ2-5	TRBV6-5	TRBD1	TGTGCCAGCAGTAGGACAGGGAACCAAGAGACCCAGTACTTC	CASSRTGNQETQYF
NA	16	TRBJ2-1	TRBV5-1	TRBD2	TGCGCCAGCAGCTTGGCTTCGGCGGGAGGGTACCGTGAGCAGTTCTTC	CASSLASAGGYREQFF
NA	13	TRBJ2-1	TRBV30	NA	TGTGCCTGGAGTGCGGGGGGCCACAATGAGCAGTTCTTC	CAWSAGGHNEQFF
once	13	TRBJ1-2	TRBV2	TRBD1	TGTGCCAGCAGGGGGGACAGGGGAAGTGGCTACACCTTC	CASRGDRGSGYTF
NA	15	TRBJ1-2	TRBV15	NA	TGTGCCACCAGCAGGGGATTGGACAGCAACTATGGCTACACCTTC	CATSRGLDSNYGYTF
NA	14	TRBJ1-6	TRBV27	NA	TGTGCCAGCAGCGCCGGGGGGTTTGATTCACCCCTCCACTTT	CASSAGGFDSPLHF
many	13	TRBJ1-2	TRBV5-1	NA	TGCGCCAGCAGCTTGGAGGAAGGAGGCGGCTACACCTTC	CASSLEEGGGYTF
few	15	TRBJ2-1	TRBV6-1	NA	TGTGCCAGCAGTGAACGACTTCCACCTCTCAGTGAGCAGTTCTTC	CASSERLPPLSEQFF
NA	16	TRBJ2-1	TRBV5-1	TRBD2	TGCGCCAGCAGCTTGGAAGCGGGAGGTTCATACAATGAGCAGTTCTTC	CASSLEAGGSYNEQFF
NA	10	TRBJ2-7	TRBV5-1	NA	TGCGCCAGCCCCTTGTGCGAGCAGTACTTC	CASPLCEQYF
few	14	TRBJ1-6	TRBV7-2	NA	TGTGCCAGCAGCTTAGGAGCTGACAGTTCACCCCTCCACTTT	CASSLGADSSPLHF
once	15	TRBJ2-1	TRBV5-1	TRBD1	TGCGCCAGCAGCTTGGGGTACAGGGGGCGAGATGAGCAGTTCTTC	CASSLGYRGRDEQFF
NA	12	TRBJ2-7	TRBV5-1	NA	TGCGCCAGCAGCTTGGATACGAGGGAGCAGTACTTC	CASSLDTREQYF
NA	13	TRBJ2-5	TRBV7-2	NA	TGTGCCAGCGGCCAGTGGGCCCAAGAGACCCAGTACTTC	CASGQWAQETQYF
NA	14	TRBJ2-5	TRBV25-1	NA	TGTGCCAGCAGTGAACCCAAACAGCAAGAGACCCAGTACTTC	CASSEPKQQETQYF
few	13	TRBJ1-1	TRBV28	NA	TGTGCCAGCAGTCTCTGGGGGGGACCTGAAGCTTTCTTT	CASSLWGGPEAFF
NA	17	TRBJ2-5	TRBV23-1	NA	TGCGCCAGCAGTCAATCAAGAGGGAAAGGACGGGGTGAGACCCAGTACTTC	CASSQSRGKGRGETQYF
NA	13	TRBJ2-1	TRBV4-1	NA	TGCGCCAGCAGCCAGGAGAGATACAATGAGCAGTTCTTC	CASSQERYNEQFF
NA	19	TRBJ2-7	TRBV28	NA	TGTGCCAGCAGTTTTGCCTCGTGGCGGACTTTTACGAGCTCCTACGAGCAGTACTTC	CASSFASWRTFTSSYEQYF
NA	14	TRBJ2-5	TRBV15	NA	TGTGCCACCAGCAGAGGTAGCGGTGCTAGGGAGCAGTACTTC	CATSRGSGAREQYF
NA	15	TRBJ2-7	TRBV27	NA	TGTGCCAGCAGTTTAGCGGGACAGCTATTCTACGAGCAGTACTTC	CASSLAGQLFYEQYF
NA	15	TRBJ2-3	TRBV5-1	NA	TGCGCCAGCAGCTTGGGGGACTCCCTAATCATCACGCAGTATTTT	CASSLGDSLIITQYF
NA	15	TRBJ2-6	TRBV9	NA	TGTGCCAGCAGCTTCGCGACTCCTGGGGCCAACGTCCTGACTTTT	CASSFATPGANVLTF
NA	15	TRBJ1-4	TRBV30	NA	TGTGCCTGGGGAGTCCTACAGGCAACTAATGAAAAACTGTTTTTT	CAWGVLQATNEKLFF
NA	13	TRBJ1-5	TRBV30	NA	TGTGCCTGGAGTGTCGGGGAGGATCAGCCCCAGCATTTT	CAWSVGEDQPQHF
few	15	TRBJ2-1	TRBV6-6	TRBD1	TGTGCCTGTCATGATTCCGGGACAGGGAATTCGCAGCAGTTCTTC	CACHDSGTGNSQQFF
NA	15	TRBJ2-6	TRBV6-5	NA	TGTGCCAGCAGTCGACGTCAGGTGGGGGCCAACGTCCTGACTTTC	CASSRRQVGANVLTF
NA	17	TRBJ1-2	TRBV19	TRBD1	TGTGCCAGTAGTCGGGGACAGGGGGCCTTGAACAACTATGGCTACACCTTC	CASSRGQGALNNYGYTF
NA	12	TRBJ1-2	TRBV10-3	NA	TGTGCCATCGGAGAAGATAACTATGGCTACACCTTC	CAIGEDNYGYTF
NA	11	TRBJ1-5	TRBV6-1	NA	TGTGCCAGCAGTGTCGGTCAGCCCCAGCATTTT	CASSVGQPQHF
NA	16	TRBJ2-3	TRBV19	TRBD2	TGTGCCAGTAGTCTCCTAGCGGGGGGGCTCGTAGATACGCAGTATTTT	CASSLLAGGLVDTQYF
NA	15	TRBJ2-1	TRBV19	NA	TGTGCCAGTAGTATAGCGGGAAGATCTTACAATGAGCAGTTCTTC	CASSIAGRSYNEQFF
few	13	TRBJ1-1	TRBV29-1	NA	TGCAGCGTGGCCCGGGGTGGAGGCGGTGAAGCTTTCTTT	CSVARGGGGEAFF
NA	13	TRBJ2-3	TRBV27	NA	TGTGCCAGCAGTTTATCGAGACTTGCCTGGCAGTATTTT	CASSLSRLAWQYF
NA	13	TRBJ1-1	TRBV18	NA	TGTGCCAGCTCACCACCGGACAGAAATGAAGCTTTCTTT	CASSPPDRNEAFF
NA	13	TRBJ2-3	TRBV7-3	TRBD2	TGTGCCAGCAGCGAACAGCAGGGAGGGTGGCAGTATTTT	CASSEQQGGWQYF
many	13	TRBJ1-2	TRBV5-4	NA	TGTGCCAGCAGGTACCAGGGAACCTATGGCTACACCTTC	CASRYQGTYGYTF
NA	15	TRBJ1-2	TRBV4-3	NA	TGCGCCAGCAGCCAAGGGATTCGGGATAGGTATGGCTACACCTTC	CASSQGIRDRYGYTF
NA	16	TRBJ2-5	TRBV9	NA	TGTGCCAGCAGCGTGGCAGTAGGGGGTCGGCAAGAGACCCAGTACTTC	CASSVAVGGRQETQYF
NA	15	TRBJ2-7	TRBV18	NA	TGTGCCAGCTCACCATCCAGAACTATCTCCTACGAGCAGTACTTC	CASSPSRTISYEQYF
NA	15	TRBJ2-1	TRBV9	TRBD1	TGTGCCAGCAGCGTGACAGGGGGCTCCTACAATGAGCAGTTCTTC	CASSVTGGSYNEQFF
NA	15	TRBJ2-3	TRBV7-8	TRBD1	TGTGCCAGCAGGCCGGACAGGCCAAGCACAGATACGCAGTATTTT	CASRPDRPSTDTQYF
NA	17	TRBJ2-7	TRBV4-1	TRBD2	TGCGCCAGCAGCCAAGATAGGTACCTAGCGGGAGGGTACGAGCAGTACTTC	CASSQDRYLAGGYEQYF
NA	14	TRBJ2-7	TRBV28	NA	TGTGCCAGCAGCCTAACAGGAATTACCACCGAGCAGTACTTC	CASSLTGITTEQYF
NA	14	TRBJ1-3	TRBV11-3	NA	TGTGCCAGCAGCTTAGTGCACAGGAGAAACACCATATATTTT	CASSLVHRRNTIYF
NA	13	TRBJ1-2	TRBV28	NA	TGTGCCAGCGCCGAGGGCAGTAACTATGGCTACACCTTC	CASAEGSNYGYTF
few	22	TRBJ2-6	TRBV4-2	TRBD1	TGTGCCAGCAGCCAAGAGCGTGGGACAGGGGGTCTGCTACAGGCTGGGGCCAACGTCCTGACTTTC	CASSQERGTGGLLQAGANVLTF
NA	21	TRBJ2-3	TRBV4-2	NA	TGTGCCAGCAGCCAAGAGTTTGAGGGCCGGGGGTATTACGGTATGGCAGATACGCAGTATTTT	CASSQEFEGRGYYGMADTQYF
once	17	TRBJ2-7	TRBV7-9	NA	TGTGCCAGCAGCTTAGGGGCGTCAGGGCTGGTGCGGTACGAGCAGTACTTC	CASSLGASGLVRYEQYF
NA	17	TRBJ2-2	TRBV7-8	NA	TGTGCCAGCAGCTCAAGGACTGTGGGAGGGGGAACCGGGGAGCTGTTTTTT	CASSSRTVGGGTGELFF